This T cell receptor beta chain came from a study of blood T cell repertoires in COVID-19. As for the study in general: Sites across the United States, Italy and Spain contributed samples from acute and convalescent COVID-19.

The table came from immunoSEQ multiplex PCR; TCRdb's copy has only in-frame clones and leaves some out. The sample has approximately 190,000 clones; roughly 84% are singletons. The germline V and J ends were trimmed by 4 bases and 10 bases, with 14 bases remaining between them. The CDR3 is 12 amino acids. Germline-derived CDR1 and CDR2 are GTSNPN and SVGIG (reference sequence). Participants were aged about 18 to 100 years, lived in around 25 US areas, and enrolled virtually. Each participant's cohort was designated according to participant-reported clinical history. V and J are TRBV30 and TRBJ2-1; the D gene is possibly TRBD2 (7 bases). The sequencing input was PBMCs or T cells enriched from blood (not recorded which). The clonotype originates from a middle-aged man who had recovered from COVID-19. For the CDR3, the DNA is TGTGCCTGGACTCTCGGGGGGCGAGAGCAGTTCTTC. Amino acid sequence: CAWTLGGREQFF.